The entry that follows covers one T cell receptor (beta chain) sequence. What it binds is not known. This record belongs to a study of cytotoxic CD8 clonotypes in ibrutinib-treated CLL. Study-level information: Among responders, about 24 were partial and 2 complete; after median roughly 68 months, around 14 stayed remitted and some twelve progressed. Broader study findings: In comparison with age-matched healthy donors, baseline clonality was higher and tracked circulating CD8+ T-cell counts. Stable or contracted on treatment, public clonotypes were also uncommon. The study found clonality rose at ibrutinib response, then fell toward baseline at progression.

The repertoire was sequenced with immunoSEQ multiplex PCR; TCRdb's copy has only in-frame clones and lacks some. The sample lists just over 65,000 clones, 68% seen once, with 5.7% in the top ten. J was trimmed by 5 bases and V by 8 bases; bases with no gene match: 8. Germline V gene sequence: CDR1 SGHAT, CDR2 FQNNGV. This CDR3 has 14 amino acids. This sample comprised PBMCs, obtained after 12 months of ibrutinib treatment. The receptor comes from a human donor with chronic lymphocytic leukemia. The V and J genes are TRBV11-2 and TRBJ1-1; 10 bases agree with TRBD1. CDR3 nucleotide sequence: TGTGCCAGCCGAACCGGGACAGGGGCTACTGAAGCTTTCTTT. This translates into CASRTGTGATEAFF. The full variable domain, rest sourced from reference TRBV11-2 and TRBJ1-1, is EAGVAQSPRYKIIEKRQSVAFWCNPISGHATLYWYQQILGQGPKLLIQFQNNGVVDDSQLPKDRFSAERLKGVDSTLKIQPAKLEDSAVYLCASRTGTGATEAFFGQGTRLTVV.